These 4 T cell receptor beta chains came from one sample sequenced in a study of cytomegalovirus exposure and HLA in healthy donors. PCR primers comprised 60 Vbeta and 13 Jbeta primers. This table comes from immunoSEQ multiplex PCR, and its TCRdb copy is limited to in-frame clones, with some not included. The sample records 60,000 or so clones, 89% being singletons. What was sequenced was PBMCs. The origin of the receptors is a young man in good health and CMV-seropositive.

The V and J genes are TRBV29-1 and TRBJ2-2; 10 bases match TRBD1. The CDR3 length is 15 residues. The J segment lost 1 base and the V segment lost 5 bases, leaving 4 bases of the junction unmatched. Germline V gives CDR1 SQVTM, CDR2 ANQGSEA. CDR3 protein: CSVWGQGKNTGELFF. The CDR3 bases are TGCAGCGTTTGGGGACAGGGGAAGAACACCGGGGAGCTGTTTTTT.

The chain recombines TRBV9 with TRBJ2-7, with 9 bases matching TRBD2. Germline lookup yields CDR1 SGDLS and CDR2 YYNGEE. The CDR3 covers 17 residues. The J segment lost 4 bases and the V segment lost 0 bases, leaving 11 bases of the junction unmatched. The CDR3 loop reads CASSVGLAGSYYYEQYF. For the CDR3, the DNA is TGTGCCAGCAGCGTAGGTCTAGCGGGAAGTTATTATTACGAGCAGTACTTC. Supplemented by reference TRBV9 and TRBJ2-7, the full variable domain reads DSGVTQTPKHLITATGQRVTLRCSPRSGDLSVYWYQQSLDQGLQFLIQYYNGEERAKGNILERFSAQQFPDLHSELNLSSLELGDSALYFCASSVGLAGSYYYEQYFGPGTRLTVT.

The DNA for the CDR3 is TGTGCCAGCAGCTTAGGGACAGCGAACACTGAAGCTTTCTTT. Its protein product is CASSLGTANTEAFF. V usage is TRBV7-9 and J usage is TRBJ1-1, with D tentatively TRBD1 (6 bases). CDR3 length: 14 residues. CDR1 and CDR2 (germline): SEHNR, FQNEAQ (reference sequence). The V end lost 1 base, the J end lost 1 base, and 7 bases lay between the germline ends.

This chain links TRBV2 with TRBJ1-1; 12 bases are shared with TRBD1. V shed 6 bases, J shed 7 bases, and the junction held 9 bases outside the gene matches. CDR1 is SNHLY, CDR2 FYNNEI, per germline. The CDR3 is 15 amino acids. The CDR3 region has the DNA TGTGCCAGCAGACCGGGACAGGGGGCGACGGATGAAGCTTTCTTT. It encodes CASRPGQGATDEAFF.